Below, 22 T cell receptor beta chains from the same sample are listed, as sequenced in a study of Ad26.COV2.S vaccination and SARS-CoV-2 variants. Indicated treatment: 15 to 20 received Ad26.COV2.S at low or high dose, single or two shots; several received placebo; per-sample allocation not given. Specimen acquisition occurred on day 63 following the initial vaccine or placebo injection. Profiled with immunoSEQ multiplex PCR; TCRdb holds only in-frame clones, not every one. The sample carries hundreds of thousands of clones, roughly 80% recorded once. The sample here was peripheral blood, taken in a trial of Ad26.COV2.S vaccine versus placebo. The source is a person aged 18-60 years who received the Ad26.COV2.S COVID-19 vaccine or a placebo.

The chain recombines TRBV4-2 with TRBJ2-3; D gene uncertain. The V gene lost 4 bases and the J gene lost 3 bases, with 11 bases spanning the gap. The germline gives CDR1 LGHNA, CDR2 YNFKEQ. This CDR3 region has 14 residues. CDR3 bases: TGTGCCAGCAGCCCGCCGTCACGGACAGATACGCAGTATTTT. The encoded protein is CASSPPSRTDTQYF.

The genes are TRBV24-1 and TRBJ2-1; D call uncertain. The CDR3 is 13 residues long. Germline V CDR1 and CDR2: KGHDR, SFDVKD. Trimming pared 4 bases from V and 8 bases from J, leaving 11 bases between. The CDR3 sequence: CATSESPGDEQFF. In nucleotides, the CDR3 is TGTGCCACCAGTGAAAGCCCTGGCGATGAGCAGTTCTTC.

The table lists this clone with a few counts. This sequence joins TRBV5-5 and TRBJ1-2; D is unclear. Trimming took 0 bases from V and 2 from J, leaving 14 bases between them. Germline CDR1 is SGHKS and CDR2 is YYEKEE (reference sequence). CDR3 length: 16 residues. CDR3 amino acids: CASSLAPRQRNYGYTF. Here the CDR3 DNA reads TGTGCCAGCAGCTTGGCCCCGAGACAACGAAACTATGGCTACACCTTC.

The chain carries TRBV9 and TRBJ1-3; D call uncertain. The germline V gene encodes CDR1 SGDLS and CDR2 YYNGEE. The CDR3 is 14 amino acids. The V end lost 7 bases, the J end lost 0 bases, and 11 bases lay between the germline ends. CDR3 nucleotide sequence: TGTGCCAGCGGTCGATCCAGCTCTGGAAACACCATATATTTT. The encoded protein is CASGRSSSGNTIYF.

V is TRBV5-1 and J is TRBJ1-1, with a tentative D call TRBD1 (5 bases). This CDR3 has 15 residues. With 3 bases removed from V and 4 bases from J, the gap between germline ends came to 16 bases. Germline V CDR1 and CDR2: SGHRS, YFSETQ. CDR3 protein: CASSSYLGAGTEAFF. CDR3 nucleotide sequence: TGCGCCAGCAGCTCCTATCTCGGGGCCGGCACTGAAGCTTTCTTT.

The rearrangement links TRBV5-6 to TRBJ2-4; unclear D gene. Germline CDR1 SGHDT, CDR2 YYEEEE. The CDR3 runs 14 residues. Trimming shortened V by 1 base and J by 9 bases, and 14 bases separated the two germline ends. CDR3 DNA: TGTGCCAGCAGCTTGATCCCGGACCGAGGCATTCAGTACTTC. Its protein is CASSLIPDRGIQYF.

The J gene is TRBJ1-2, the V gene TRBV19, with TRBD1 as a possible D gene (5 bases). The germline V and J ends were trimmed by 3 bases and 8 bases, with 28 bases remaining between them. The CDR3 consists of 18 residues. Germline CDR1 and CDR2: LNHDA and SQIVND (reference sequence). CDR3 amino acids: CASSIYGGVKPPNGGYTF. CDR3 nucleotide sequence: TGTGCCAGTAGTATTTACGGGGGGGTTAAGCCACCCAACGGGGGCTACACCTTC.

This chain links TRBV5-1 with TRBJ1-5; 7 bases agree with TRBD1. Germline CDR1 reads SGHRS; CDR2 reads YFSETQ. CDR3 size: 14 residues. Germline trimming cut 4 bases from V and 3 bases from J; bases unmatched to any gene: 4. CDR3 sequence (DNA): TGCGCCAGCAGCCCCGGGACAGACAATCAGCCCCAGCATTTT. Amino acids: CASSPGTDNQPQHF. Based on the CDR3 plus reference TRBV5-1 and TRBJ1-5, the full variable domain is KAGVTQTPRYLIKTRGQQVTLSCSPISGHRSVSWYQQTPGQGLQFLFEYFSETQRNKGNFPGRFSGRQFSNSRSEMNVSTLELGDSALYLCASSPGTDNQPQHFGDGTRLSIL.

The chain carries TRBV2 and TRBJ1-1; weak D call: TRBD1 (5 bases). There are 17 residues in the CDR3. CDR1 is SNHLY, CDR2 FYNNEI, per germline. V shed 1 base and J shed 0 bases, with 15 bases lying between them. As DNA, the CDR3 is TGTGCCAGCAGTGAAGAAGAGAGGGGTCAGATGAACACTGAAGCTTTCTTT. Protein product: CASSEEERGQMNTEAFF.

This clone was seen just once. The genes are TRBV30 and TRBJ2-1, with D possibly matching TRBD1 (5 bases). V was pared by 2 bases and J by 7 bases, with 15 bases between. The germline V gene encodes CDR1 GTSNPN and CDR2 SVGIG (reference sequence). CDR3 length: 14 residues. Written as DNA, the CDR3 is TGTGCCTGGAGTCCCCTACCCTCAGGGAATGAGCAGTTCTTC. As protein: CAWSPLPSGNEQFF.

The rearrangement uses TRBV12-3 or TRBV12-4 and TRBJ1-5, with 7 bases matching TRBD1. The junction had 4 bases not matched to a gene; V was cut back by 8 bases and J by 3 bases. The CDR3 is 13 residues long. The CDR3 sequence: CASGTAFNQPQHF. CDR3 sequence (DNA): TGTGCCAGCGGGACAGCCTTCAATCAGCCCCAGCATTTT.

CDR3 in amino acids: CASSQDRVEYEQYF. The CDR3 nucleotides read TGTGCCAGCAGCCAAGACAGGGTGGAATACGAGCAGTACTTC. V and J are TRBV4-2 and TRBJ2-7; TRBD1 is a possible D gene (5 bases). The CDR3 is 14 residues long. The germline V gene has CDR1 LGHNA and CDR2 YNFKEQ. Trimming took 0 bases from V and 4 from J, leaving 10 bases between them.

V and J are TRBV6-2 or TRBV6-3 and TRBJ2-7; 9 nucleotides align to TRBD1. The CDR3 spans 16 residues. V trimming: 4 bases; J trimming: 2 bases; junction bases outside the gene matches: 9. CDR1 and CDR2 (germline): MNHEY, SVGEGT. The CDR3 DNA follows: TGTGCCAGCAGTTCCCGACAGGGGGTGTCGACCTACGAGCAGTACTTC. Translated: CASSSRQGVSTYEQYF.

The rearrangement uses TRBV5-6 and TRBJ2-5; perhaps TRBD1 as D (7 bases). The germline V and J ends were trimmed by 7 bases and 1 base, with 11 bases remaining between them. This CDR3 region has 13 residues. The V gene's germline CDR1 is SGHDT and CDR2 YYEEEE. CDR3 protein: CASGQGGQETQYF. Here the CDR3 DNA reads TGTGCCAGCGGCCAGGGGGGCCAAGAGACCCAGTACTTC.

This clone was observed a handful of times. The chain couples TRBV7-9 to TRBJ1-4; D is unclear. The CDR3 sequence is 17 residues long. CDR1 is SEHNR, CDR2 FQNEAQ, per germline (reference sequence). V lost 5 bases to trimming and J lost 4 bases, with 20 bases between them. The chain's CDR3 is CASSARIIGSDNEKLFF. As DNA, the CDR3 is TGTGCCAGCAGCGCACGGATAATTGGGAGCGATAATGAAAAACTGTTTTTT.

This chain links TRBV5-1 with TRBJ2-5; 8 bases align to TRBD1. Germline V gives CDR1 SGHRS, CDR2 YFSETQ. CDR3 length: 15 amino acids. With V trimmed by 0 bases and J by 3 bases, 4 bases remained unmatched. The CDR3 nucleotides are TGCGCCAGCAGCTTGGGGGGGACAGGAGAAGAGACCCAGTACTTC. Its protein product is CASSLGGTGEETQYF.

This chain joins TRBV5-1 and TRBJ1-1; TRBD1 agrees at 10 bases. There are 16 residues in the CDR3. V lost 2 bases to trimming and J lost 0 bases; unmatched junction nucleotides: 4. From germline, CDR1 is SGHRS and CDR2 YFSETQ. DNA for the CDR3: TGCGCCAGCAGCTTATGGACAGGGGGGCTGAACACTGAAGCTTTCTTT. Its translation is CASSLWTGGLNTEAFF. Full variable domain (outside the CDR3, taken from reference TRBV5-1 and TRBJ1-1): KAGVTQTPRYLIKTRGQQVTLSCSPISGHRSVSWYQQTPGQGLQFLFEYFSETQRNKGNFPGRFSGRQFSNSRSEMNVSTLELGDSALYLCASSLWTGGLNTEAFFGQGTRLTVV.

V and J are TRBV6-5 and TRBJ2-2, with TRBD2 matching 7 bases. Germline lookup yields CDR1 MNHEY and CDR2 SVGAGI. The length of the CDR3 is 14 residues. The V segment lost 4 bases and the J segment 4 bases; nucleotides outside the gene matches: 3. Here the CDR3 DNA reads TGTGCCAGCAGTTCCGGGACTACCACCGGGGAGCTGTTTTTT. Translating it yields CASSSGTTTGELFF.

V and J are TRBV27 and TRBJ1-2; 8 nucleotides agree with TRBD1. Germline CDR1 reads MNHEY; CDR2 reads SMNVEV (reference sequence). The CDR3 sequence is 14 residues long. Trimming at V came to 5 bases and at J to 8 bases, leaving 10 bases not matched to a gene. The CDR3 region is CASSTGQGRGGYTF. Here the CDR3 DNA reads TGTGCCAGCAGTACCGGACAGGGACGGGGCGGCTACACCTTC.

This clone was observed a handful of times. CDR3 amino acids: CASSLGLASRGYTF. The CDR3 nucleotides are TGTGCCAGCAGCTTGGGACTGGCCTCAAGGGGCTACACCTTC. The V and J genes are TRBV7-2 and TRBJ1-2; possibly TRBD1 for D (5 bases). Germline V gene sequence: CDR1 SGHTA, CDR2 FQGNSA. The CDR3 covers 14 residues. Deletions cut 3 bases from V and 8 bases from J, with 16 bases between.

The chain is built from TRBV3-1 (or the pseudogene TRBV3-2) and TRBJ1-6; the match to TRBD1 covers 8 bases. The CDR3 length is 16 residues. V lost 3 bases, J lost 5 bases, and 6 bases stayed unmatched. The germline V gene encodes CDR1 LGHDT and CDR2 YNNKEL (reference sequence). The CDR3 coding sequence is TGTGCCAGCAGCCACCGCTTGACAGGGGATAATTCACCCCTCCACTTT. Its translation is CASSHRLTGDNSPLHF.

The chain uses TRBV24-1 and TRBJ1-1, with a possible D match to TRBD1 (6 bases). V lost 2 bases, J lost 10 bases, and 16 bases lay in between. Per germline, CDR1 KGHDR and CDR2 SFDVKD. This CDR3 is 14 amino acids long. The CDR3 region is CATSDSRGMGAAFF. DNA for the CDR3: TGTGCCACCAGTGATTCGCGGGGGATGGGGGCAGCTTTCTTT.